Reported below is one T cell receptor beta chain. This CDR3 has 14 residues. V dropped 5 bases and J dropped 4; count of bases not matched to a gene: 6. The V gene's germline CDR1 is SGHAT and CDR2 FQNNGV. This specimen comes from a study of blood T cell repertoires in COVID-19. For the study at large: PBMCs, B-cell-depleted T cells, or T cells were the source of the cDNA or gDNA that made up the material.

The protocol was immunoSEQ multiplex PCR, while the TCRdb copy is restricted to in-frame clones and leaves out a portion. The sample has 88,000 or so clones, around 86% seen once. The sequenced sample consisted of peripheral blood. The TCR comes from a man in his fifties or sixties with acute or convalescent COVID-19. The chain recombines TRBV11-2 with TRBJ1-2; TRBD1 aligns across 8 bases. The DNA of the CDR3 is TGTGCCAGCAGCAGGACAGGGTCCCCCTATGGCTACACCTTC. It specifies CASSRTGSPYGYTF.